This T cell receptor beta chain was observed in a study of OX40 agonist ivuxolimab in advanced cancers. The data were produced by immunoSEQ multiplex PCR, yet TCRdb's version contains in-frame clones alone and is incomplete. The table records tens of thousands of clones, 87% of them present only once. V lost 3 bases to trimming and J lost 4 bases, with 9 bases between them. The CDR3 consists of 13 residues. Germline V lookup: CDR1 MDHEN, CDR2 SYDVKM. The receptor was isolated from an adult with an advanced solid tumor such as melanoma, head and neck, liver or kidney cancer. Source: CD4+ or CD8+ T cells sorted from blood, taken in a trial of the OX40 agonist ivuxolimab. The chain uses TRBV28 and TRBJ1-2; D unresolved. CDR3 amino acids: CASSFSGPYGYTF. The DNA for the CDR3 is TGTGCCAGCAGTTTCTCCGGGCCCTATGGCTACACCTTC.